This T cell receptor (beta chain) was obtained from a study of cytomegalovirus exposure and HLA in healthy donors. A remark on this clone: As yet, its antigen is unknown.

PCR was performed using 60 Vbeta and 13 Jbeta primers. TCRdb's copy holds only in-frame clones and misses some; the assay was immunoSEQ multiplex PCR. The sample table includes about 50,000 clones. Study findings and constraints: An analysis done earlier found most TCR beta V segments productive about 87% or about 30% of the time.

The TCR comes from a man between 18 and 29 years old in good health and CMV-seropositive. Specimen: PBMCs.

The CDR3 DNA sequence: TGTGCCAGCAGTTCTTTAGCGGGCCCCACTTTAGTGCTGTTTTTT. The encoded protein is CASSSLAGPTLVLFF. This sequence joins TRBV6-5 and TRBJ2-2, with TRBD2 matching over 7 bases. The CDR3 has 15 amino acids. Germline V gives CDR1 MNHEY, CDR2 SVGAGI. V was pared by 4 bases and J by 13 bases, with 15 bases of the junction left unmatched.